Listed here are 17 T cell receptor beta chains from one sample, sequenced in a study of molecular identifiers for immune sequencing clone quantification. One entry per CDR3 protein, called by TCRdb with MiXCR from the PCR reads. The sample shows hundreds of thousands of distinct CDR3 sequences, under 25% of them seen only once. Sequences were obtained from naive CD8+ T cells from blood, with Jurkat cell RNA spiked in. Subset given: FACS-sorted CD8+CD4-CCR7+CD45RA+ naive T cells. The receptors were sampled from a human donor in good health. Some libraries in this study had Jurkat cell RNA spiked in.

The rearrangement joins TRBV4-1 to TRBJ2-5; TRBD1 might be the D (6 bases). The CDR3 covers 16 residues. The germline gives CDR1 MGHRA, CDR2 YSYEKL. Trimming left V 4 bases short and J 4 bases short, with 19 bases between. The chain's CDR3 is CASSRVGTVGAETQYF. The CDR3, as DNA: TGCGCCAGCAGCCGCGTAGGGACGGTGGGGGCAGAGACCCAGTACTTC.

The table lists this clonotype with many counts. This chain links TRBV28 with TRBJ2-6, with D possibly being TRBD1 (7 bases). The V and J ends lost 3 bases and 13 bases respectively, with 13 bases between them. This CDR3 has 13 residues. Germline V gene lookup returns CDR1 MDHEN and CDR2 SYDVKM. In nucleotides, the CDR3 is TGTGCCAGCAGTTTCCAGGGGGGCCTAGTCCTGACTTTC. Amino acid sequence: CASSFQGGLVLTF. Full variable domain (outside the CDR3, taken from reference TRBV28 and TRBJ2-6): DVKVTQSSRYLVKRTGEKVFLECVQDMDHENMFWYRQDPGLGLRLIYFSYDVKMKEKGDIPEGYSVSREKKERFSLILESASTNQTSMYLCASSFQGGLVLTFGAGSRLTVL.

This clonotype was found a few times. The rearrangement uses TRBV3-1 and TRBJ2-7; TRBD1 agrees at 8 bases. Unmatched junction bases numbered 2, after V lost 2 bases and J lost 2 bases. The CDR3 has 14 amino acids. The V gene's germline CDR1 is LGHDT and CDR2 YNNKEL (reference sequence). For the CDR3, the DNA is TGTGCCAGCAGCCAAAGGGACAGGCCCTACGAGCAGTACTTC. It yields the protein CASSQRDRPYEQYF.

This clonotype was detected many times. The chain joins TRBV29-1 to TRBJ2-7; 9 bases map to TRBD1. Germline V gene lookup returns CDR1 SQVTM and CDR2 ANQGSEA. V gave up 7 bases and J gave up 4 bases; unmatched junction bases: 5. The CDR3 has 12 residues. CDR3 DNA: TGCAGCGCCTGGGACAGGGAGTACGAGCAGTACTTC. Translation: CSAWDREYEQYF.

This clonotype was found many times. J is TRBJ2-1 and V is TRBV24-1; D possibly corresponds to TRBD1 (6 bases). Germline assignment: CDR1 KGHDR and CDR2 SFDVKD. Deletions cut 3 bases from V and 12 bases from J, with 20 bases between. The CDR3 loop spans 15 amino acids. CDR3 residues: CATSDPDRTRSGQFF. DNA for the CDR3: TGTGCCACCAGTGATCCTGACAGGACCAGAAGCGGGCAGTTCTTC.

On this clonotype: A much larger clone differs from this one at a single base, so this may be a read error. V gene TRBV11-2 combines with J gene TRBJ2-4; D is uncertain. This CDR3 spans 16 amino acids. Germline V gene data show CDR1 as SGHAT and CDR2 as FQNNGV. V lost 2 bases to trimming and J lost 2 bases, with 13 bases between them. Here the CDR3 DNA reads TGTGCCAGCAGCTTACGAGACCAAGTGACCAAAAACATTCAGTACTTC. It codes for CASSLRDQVTKNIQYF.

Comment on this clonotype: In this CDR3 the conserved last residue, phenylalanine or tryptophan, is missing, so a read error is likely. The genes are TRBV5-5 and TRBJ1-1, with D maybe TRBD1 (5 bases). The CDR3 loop spans 16 amino acids. The germline V gene has CDR1 SGHKS and CDR2 YYEKEE (reference sequence). Trimming took off 5 bases at V and 0 bases at J, with 17 bases between the two ends. CDR3 in amino acids: CASRVEEGLMNTEAFY. The CDR3 nucleotides read TGTGCCAGCAGGGTGGAGGAGGGGCTCATGAACACTGAAGCTTTCTAT.

This chain links TRBV3-1 with TRBJ1-2, with unresolved D. Germline CDR1 reads LGHDT; CDR2 reads YNNKEL (reference sequence). The CDR3 covers 15 residues. V was pared by 0 bases and J by 1 base, with 9 bases between. The CDR3 loop reads CASSQDRGYNYGYTF. CDR3 DNA: TGTGCCAGCAGCCAAGATCGCGGATATAACTATGGCTACACCTTC.

With regard to this clonotype: A much larger clone lies one base from this, so it may be a read error. V usage is TRBV7-9 and J usage is TRBJ2-3, with D possibly TRBD2 on 5 matching bases. CDR1 and CDR2 from the germline V gene are SEHNR and FQNEAQ (reference sequence). CDR3 length: 12 amino acids. Written as DNA, the CDR3 is TGTGCCAGCAGCCCGAGGGCAGATGCGCAGTATTTT. The encoded protein is CASSPRADAQYF.

The table lists this clonotype with a few counts. The chain employs TRBV6-5 and TRBJ2-7; D gene uncertain. The CDR3 loop spans 12 amino acids. The ends were cut back, 1 base at V and 5 bases at J, with 6 bases in the middle. Germline loops: CDR1 MNHEY, CDR2 SVGAGI. CDR3 DNA: TGTGCCAGCAGTTACTATACCCACGAGCAGTACTTC. This gives the protein CASSYYTHEQYF.

Notes on this clonotype: At one of its ends the junction is not consistent with the germline gene, which may arise from a read error. The gene calls are TRBV6-2 or TRBV6-3 and TRBJ1-2; D is perhaps TRBD1 (5 bases). The germline V gene encodes CDR1 MNHEY and CDR2 SVGEGT. The CDR3 contains 17 residues. The CDR3 loop is CASTTTGTYHANYGYSF. For the CDR3, the DNA is TGTGCCAGCACCACAACCGGGACGTACCACGCTAACTATGGCTACTCCTTC.

This clonotype was seen a single time. This could be a read error, since a much larger clone is one nucleotide away. The gene calls are TRBV6-5 and TRBJ2-3; no clear D. The CDR3 is 14 amino acids. The germline gives CDR1 MNHEY, CDR2 SVGAGI. The CDR3 loop reads CVSSYSHRSDTQYF. In DNA, the CDR3 is TGTGTCAGCAGTTACTCCCACAGATCAGATACGCAGTATTTT.

This clonotype appeared a few times. The chain has TRBV7-6 and TRBJ1-5; TRBD1 matches at 12 bases. Germline trimming cut 5 bases from V and 7 bases from J; bases unmatched to any gene: 6. The CDR3 runs to 15 residues. CDR1 is SGHVS, CDR2 FNYEAQ, per germline. In DNA, the CDR3 is TGTGCCAGCAGCGCTGGGACAGGGGGCGGCCAGCCCCAGCATTTT. It translates to CASSAGTGGGQPQHF.

This clonotype was detected only a few times. The chain links TRBV12-3 or TRBV12-4 to TRBJ1-1; tentative D call: TRBD1 (6 bases). Trimming took off 4 bases at V and 6 bases at J, with 18 bases between the two ends. The CDR3 has 15 residues. This CDR3 reads CASSSDRYSASEAFF. CDR3 DNA sequence: TGTGCCAGCAGTTCCGACAGGTACTCAGCCTCTGAAGCTTTCTTT.

On this clonotype: This may be a read error: a much more frequent sequence differs by one nucleotide. The rearrangement links TRBV5-6 to TRBJ1-1; tentative D call: TRBD1 (6 bases). Looked up from germline, CDR1 is SGHDT and CDR2 is YYEEEE. This CDR3 is built from 14 residues. The CDR3 spells CASSRSAGTPEAYF. Written as DNA, the CDR3 is TGTGCCAGCAGCCGTAGTGCCGGGACACCAGAAGCTTACTTT.

To note about this clonotype: Since a much larger clone is just one base distant, this may be a read error. The chain uses TRBV19 and TRBJ2-7; D unclear. This CDR3 region has 12 residues. The germline V gene encodes CDR1 LNHDA and CDR2 SQIVND (reference sequence). Written as DNA, the CDR3 is TGTGCCAGTAGCACGCTTGCGAACGAGCAGTGCTTC. Translated: CASSTLANEQCF.

This clonotype was counted at least ten times. This chain joins TRBV1 and TRBJ2-1; the listed D gene, TRBD2, was not tested against the DNA. TRBV1 is labeled a pseudogene. The CDR3 extends over 14 amino acids. The CDR3 DNA follows: TGCACCAGCAGCCGGACTAGCAGAGACAATGAGCAGTTCTTC. Translating gives CTSSRTSRDNEQFF.